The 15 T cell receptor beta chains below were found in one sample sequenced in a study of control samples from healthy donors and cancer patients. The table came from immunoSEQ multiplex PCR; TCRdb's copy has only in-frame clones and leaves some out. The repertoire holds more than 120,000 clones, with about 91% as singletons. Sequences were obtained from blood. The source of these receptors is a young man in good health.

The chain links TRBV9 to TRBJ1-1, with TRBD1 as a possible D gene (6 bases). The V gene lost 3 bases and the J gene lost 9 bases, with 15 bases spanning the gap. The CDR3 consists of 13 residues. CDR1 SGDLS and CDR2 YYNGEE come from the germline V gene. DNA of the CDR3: TGTGCCAGCAGCGCCAAGGACAGAAGTAAAGCTTTCTTT. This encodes CASSAKDRSKAFF.

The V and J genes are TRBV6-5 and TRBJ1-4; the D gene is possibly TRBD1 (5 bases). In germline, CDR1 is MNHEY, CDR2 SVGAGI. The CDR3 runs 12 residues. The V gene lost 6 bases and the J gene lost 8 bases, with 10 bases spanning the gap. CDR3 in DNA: TGTGCCAGCAGGGGGGGATCAGAAAAACTGTTTTTT. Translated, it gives CASRGGSEKLFF.

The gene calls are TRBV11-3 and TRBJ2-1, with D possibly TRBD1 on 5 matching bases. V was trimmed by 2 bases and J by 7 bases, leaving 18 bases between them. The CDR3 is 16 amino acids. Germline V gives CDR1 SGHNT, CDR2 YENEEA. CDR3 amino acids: CASSLQGGFLDNEQFF. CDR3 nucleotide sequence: TGTGCCAGCAGCTTACAGGGTGGATTTTTGGATAATGAGCAGTTCTTC.

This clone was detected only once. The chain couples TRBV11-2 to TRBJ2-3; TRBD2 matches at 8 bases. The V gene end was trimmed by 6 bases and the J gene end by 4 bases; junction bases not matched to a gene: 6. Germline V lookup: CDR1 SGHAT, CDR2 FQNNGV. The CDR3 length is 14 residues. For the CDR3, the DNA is TGTGCCAGCAGTTCGAGCGGGGGCCCAGATACGCAGTATTTT. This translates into CASSSSGGPDTQYF. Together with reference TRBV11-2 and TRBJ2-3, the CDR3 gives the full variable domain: EAGVAQSPRYKIIEKRQSVAFWCNPISGHATLYWYQQILGQGPKLLIQFQNNGVVDDSQLPKDRFSAERLKGVDSTLKIQPAKLEDSAVYLCASSSSGGPDTQYFGPGTRLTVL.

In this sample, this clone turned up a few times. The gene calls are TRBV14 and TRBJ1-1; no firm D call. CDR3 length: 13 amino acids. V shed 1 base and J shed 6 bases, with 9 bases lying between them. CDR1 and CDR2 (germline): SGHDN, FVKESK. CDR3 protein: CASSQVKGPEAFF. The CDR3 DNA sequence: TGTGCCAGCAGCCAAGTCAAGGGTCCTGAAGCTTTCTTT.

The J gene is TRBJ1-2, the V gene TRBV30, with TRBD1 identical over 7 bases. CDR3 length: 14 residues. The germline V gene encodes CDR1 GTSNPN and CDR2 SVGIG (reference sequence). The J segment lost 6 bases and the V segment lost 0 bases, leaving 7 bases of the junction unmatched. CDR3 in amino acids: CAWSVPLTGNGYTF. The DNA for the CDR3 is TGTGCCTGGAGTGTACCCCTGACAGGGAATGGCTACACCTTC.

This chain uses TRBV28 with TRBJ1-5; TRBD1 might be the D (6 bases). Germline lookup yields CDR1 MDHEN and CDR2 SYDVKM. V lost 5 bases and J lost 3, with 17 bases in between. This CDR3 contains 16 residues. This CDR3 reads CASSSQTGYLNQPQHF. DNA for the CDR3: TGTGCCAGCAGTAGCCAAACAGGGTACCTCAATCAGCCCCAGCATTTT.

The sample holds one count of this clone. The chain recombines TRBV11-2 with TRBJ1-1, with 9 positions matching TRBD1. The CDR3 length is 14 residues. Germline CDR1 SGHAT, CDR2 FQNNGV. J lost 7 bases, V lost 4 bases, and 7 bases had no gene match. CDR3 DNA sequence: TGTGCCAGCAGCTCCAGGACAGGGGTTAGTGAAGCTTTCTTT. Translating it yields CASSSRTGVSEAFF.

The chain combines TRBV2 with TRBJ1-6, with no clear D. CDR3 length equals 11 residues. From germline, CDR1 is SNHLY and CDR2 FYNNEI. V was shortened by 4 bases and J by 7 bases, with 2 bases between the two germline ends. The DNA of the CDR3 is TGTGCCAGCAGTGCGAATTCACCCCTCCACTTT. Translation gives CASSANSPLHF.

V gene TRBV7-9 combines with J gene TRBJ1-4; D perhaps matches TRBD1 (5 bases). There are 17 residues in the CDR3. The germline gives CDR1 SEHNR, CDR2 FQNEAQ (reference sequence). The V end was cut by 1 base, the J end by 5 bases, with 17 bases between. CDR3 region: CASSLDRGRGLNEKLFF. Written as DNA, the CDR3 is TGTGCCAGCAGCTTAGACCGGGGCCGGGGGTTGAATGAAAAACTGTTTTTT.

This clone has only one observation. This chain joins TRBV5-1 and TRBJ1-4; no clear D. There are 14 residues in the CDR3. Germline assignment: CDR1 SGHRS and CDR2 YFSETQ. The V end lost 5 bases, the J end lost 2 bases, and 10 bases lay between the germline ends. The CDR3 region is CASRVGPTNEKLFF. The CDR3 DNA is TGCGCCAGCAGGGTTGGGCCGACTAATGAAAAACTGTTTTTT.

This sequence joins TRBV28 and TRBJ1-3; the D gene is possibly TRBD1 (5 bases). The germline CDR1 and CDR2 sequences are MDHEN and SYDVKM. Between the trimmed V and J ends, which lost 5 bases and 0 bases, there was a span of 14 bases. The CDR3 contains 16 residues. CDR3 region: CASSEGRLNSGNTIYF. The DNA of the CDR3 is TGTGCCAGCAGTGAGGGACGTCTTAACTCTGGAAACACCATATATTTT.

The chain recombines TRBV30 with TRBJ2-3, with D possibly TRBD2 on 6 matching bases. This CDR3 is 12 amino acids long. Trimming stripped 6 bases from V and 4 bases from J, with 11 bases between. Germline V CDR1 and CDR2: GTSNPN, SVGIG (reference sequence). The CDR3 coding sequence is TGTGCCTGTGGACTACTCGCAGATACGCAGTATTTT. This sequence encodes CACGLLADTQYF.

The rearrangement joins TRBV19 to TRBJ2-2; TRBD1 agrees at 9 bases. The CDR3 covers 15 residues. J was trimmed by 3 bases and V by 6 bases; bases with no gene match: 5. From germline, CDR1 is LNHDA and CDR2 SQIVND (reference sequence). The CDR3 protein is CASRKTGGYTGELFF. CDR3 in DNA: TGTGCCAGTAGGAAGACAGGGGGATACACCGGGGAGCTGTTTTTT.

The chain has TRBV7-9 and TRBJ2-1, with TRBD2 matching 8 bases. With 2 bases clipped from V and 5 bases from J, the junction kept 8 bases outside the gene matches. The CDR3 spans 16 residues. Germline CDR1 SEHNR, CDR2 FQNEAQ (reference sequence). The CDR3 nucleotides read TGTGCCAGCAGCTTAAGGGGCGGGGGGCGGAACAATGAGCAGTTCTTC. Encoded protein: CASSLRGGGRNNEQFF. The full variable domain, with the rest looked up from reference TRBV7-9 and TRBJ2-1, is DTGVSQNPRHKITKRGQNVTFRCDPISEHNRLYWYRQTLGQGPEFLTYFQNEAQLEKSRLLSDRFSAERPKGSFSTLEIQRTEQGDSAMYLCASSLRGGGRNNEQFFGPGTRLTVL.